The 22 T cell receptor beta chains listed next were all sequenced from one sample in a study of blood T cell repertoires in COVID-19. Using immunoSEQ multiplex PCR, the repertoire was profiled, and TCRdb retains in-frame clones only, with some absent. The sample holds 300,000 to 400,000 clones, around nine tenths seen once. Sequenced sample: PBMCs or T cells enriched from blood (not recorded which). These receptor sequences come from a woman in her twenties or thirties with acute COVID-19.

CDR3 DNA sequence: TGCGCCAGCAGGGATTACAGGGAGGGGACCCAGTACTTC. It yields the protein CASRDYREGTQYF. The genes are TRBV10-2 and TRBJ2-5; possible D gene TRBD2, 7 bases. V lost 6 bases to trimming and J lost 7 bases, with 15 bases between them. Germline V lookup: CDR1 WSHSY, CDR2 SAAADI. The length of the CDR3 is 13 residues.

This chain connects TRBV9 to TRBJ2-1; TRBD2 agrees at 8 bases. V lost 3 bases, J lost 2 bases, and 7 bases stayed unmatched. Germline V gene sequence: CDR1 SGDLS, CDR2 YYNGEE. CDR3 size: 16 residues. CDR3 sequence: CASSARTSTTYNEQFF. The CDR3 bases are TGTGCCAGCAGCGCCCGGACTAGCACTACCTACAATGAGCAGTTCTTC.

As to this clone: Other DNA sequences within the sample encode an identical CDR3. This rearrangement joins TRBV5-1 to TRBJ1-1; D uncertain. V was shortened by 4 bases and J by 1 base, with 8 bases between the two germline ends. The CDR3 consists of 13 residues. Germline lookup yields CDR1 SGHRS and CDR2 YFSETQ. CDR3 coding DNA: TGCGCCAGCAGCCGCACAGAGAACACTGAAGCTTTCTTT. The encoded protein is CASSRTENTEAFF.

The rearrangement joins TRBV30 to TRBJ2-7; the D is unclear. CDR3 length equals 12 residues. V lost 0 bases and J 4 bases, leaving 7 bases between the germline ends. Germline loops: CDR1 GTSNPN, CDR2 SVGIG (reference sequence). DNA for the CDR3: TGTGCCTGGAGTGTACTCAGGTACGAGCAGTACTTC. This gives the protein CAWSVLRYEQYF.

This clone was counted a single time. The CDR3 nucleotides are TGTGCCAGCAGCTCGACAAGGACAGACGAGCAGTACTTC. It codes for CASSSTRTDEQYF. The J gene is TRBJ2-7, the V gene TRBV7-9; the D gene is possibly TRBD1 (6 bases). This CDR3 is 13 amino acids long. Trimming removed 4 bases from V and 5 bases from J, with 12 bases in between. Germline-derived CDR1 and CDR2 are SEHNR and FQNEAQ (reference sequence).

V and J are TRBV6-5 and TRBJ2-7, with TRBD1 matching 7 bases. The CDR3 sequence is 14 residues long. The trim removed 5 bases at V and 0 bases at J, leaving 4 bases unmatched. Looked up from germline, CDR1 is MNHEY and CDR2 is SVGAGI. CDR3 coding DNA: TGTGCCAGCAGTACGACAGGGAGCTCCTACGAGCAGTACTTC. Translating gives CASSTTGSSYEQYF.

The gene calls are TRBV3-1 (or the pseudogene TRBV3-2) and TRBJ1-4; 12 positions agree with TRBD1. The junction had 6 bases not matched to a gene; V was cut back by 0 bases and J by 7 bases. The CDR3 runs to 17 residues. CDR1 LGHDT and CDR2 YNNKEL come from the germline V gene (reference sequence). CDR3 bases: TGTGCCAGCAGCCAAGATCTCGGGACAGGGGGCCGTGAAAAACTGTTTTTT. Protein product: CASSQDLGTGGREKLFF.

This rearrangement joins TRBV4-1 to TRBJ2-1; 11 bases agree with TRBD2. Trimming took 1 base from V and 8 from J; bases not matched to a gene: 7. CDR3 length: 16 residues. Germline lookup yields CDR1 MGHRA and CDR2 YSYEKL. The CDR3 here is CASSQGVAGGLDEQFF. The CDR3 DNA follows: TGCGCCAGCAGCCAAGGCGTAGCGGGGGGGCTCGATGAGCAGTTCTTC.

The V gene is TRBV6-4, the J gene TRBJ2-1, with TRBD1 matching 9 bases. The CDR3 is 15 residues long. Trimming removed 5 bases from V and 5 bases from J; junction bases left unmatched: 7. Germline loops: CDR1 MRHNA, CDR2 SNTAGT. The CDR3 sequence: CASSLQGAVNNEQFF. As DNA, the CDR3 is TGTGCCAGCAGTTTACAGGGGGCCGTAAACAATGAGCAGTTCTTC.

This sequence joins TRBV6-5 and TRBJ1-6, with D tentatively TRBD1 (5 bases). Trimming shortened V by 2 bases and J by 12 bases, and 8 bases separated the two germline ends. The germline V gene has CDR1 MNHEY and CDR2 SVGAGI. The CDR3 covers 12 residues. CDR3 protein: CASSYVGGPLHF. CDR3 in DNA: TGTGCCAGCAGTTACGTCGGGGGACCCCTCCACTTT.

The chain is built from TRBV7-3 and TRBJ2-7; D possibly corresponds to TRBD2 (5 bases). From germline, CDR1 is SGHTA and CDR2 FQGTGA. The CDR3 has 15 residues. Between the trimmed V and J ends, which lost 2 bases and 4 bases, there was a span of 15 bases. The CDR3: CASSLVAGVEYEQYF. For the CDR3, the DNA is TGTGCCAGCAGCTTAGTCGCCGGGGTGGAATACGAGCAGTACTTC.

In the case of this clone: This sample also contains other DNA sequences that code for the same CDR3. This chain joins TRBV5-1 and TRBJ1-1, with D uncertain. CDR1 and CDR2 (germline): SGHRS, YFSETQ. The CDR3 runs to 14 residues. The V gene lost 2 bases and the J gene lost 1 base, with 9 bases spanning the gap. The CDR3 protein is CASSFGLSNTEAFF. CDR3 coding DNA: TGCGCCAGCAGCTTTGGACTGTCGAACACTGAAGCTTTCTTT.

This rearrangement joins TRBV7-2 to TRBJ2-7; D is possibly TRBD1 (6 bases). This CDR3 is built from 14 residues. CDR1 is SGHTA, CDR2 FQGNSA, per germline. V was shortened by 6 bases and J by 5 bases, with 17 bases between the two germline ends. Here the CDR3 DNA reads TGTGCCAGCAGACCCACAGGGACGGTACACGAGCAGTACTTC. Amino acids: CASRPTGTVHEQYF.

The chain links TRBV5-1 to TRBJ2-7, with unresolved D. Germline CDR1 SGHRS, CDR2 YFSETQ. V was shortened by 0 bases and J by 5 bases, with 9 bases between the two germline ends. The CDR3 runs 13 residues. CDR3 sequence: CASSLARGNEQYF. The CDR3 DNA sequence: TGCGCCAGCAGCTTGGCGCGTGGTAACGAGCAGTACTTC.

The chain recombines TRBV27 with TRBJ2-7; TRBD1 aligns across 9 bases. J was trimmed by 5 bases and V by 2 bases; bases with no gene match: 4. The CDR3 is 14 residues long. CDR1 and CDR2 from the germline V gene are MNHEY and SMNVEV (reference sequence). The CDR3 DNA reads TGTGCCAGCAGTTTAACAGGGGGCTGGCACGAGCAGTACTTC. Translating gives CASSLTGGWHEQYF.

This CDR3 is CASSGDSATNEKLFF. DNA for the CDR3: TGTGCCAGCAGCGGGGACAGTGCAACTAATGAAAAACTGTTTTTT. V gene TRBV9 combines with J gene TRBJ1-4; the match to TRBD1 covers 7 bases. The junction had 2 bases not matched to a gene; V was cut back by 3 bases and J by 0 bases. Germline V gene sequence: CDR1 SGDLS, CDR2 YYNGEE. The CDR3 has 15 amino acids.

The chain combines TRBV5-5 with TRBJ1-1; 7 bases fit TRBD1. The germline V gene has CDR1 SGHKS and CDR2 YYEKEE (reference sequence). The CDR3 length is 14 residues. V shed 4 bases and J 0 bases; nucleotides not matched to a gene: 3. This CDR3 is CASSPGQMNTEAFF. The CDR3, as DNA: TGTGCCAGCAGCCCGGGACAGATGAACACTGAAGCTTTCTTT.

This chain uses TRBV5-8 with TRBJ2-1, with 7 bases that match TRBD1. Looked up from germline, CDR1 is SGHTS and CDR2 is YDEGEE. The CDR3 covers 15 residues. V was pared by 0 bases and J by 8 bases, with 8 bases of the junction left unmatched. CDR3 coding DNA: TGTGCCAGCAGCTTGGGGGCAGGGGGTATCTATGAGCAGTTCTTC. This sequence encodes CASSLGAGGIYEQFF.

The CDR3 loop reads CASSQNGVLNSPLHF. DNA for the CDR3: TGTGCCAGCAGCCAAAATGGAGTTCTAAACTCACCCCTCCACTTT. The chain joins TRBV3-1 (or the pseudogene TRBV3-2) to TRBJ1-6, with D hard to call. Germline CDR1 LGHDT, CDR2 YNNKEL (reference sequence). The CDR3 consists of 15 residues. The V end lost 2 bases, the J end lost 10 bases, and 15 bases lay between the germline ends.

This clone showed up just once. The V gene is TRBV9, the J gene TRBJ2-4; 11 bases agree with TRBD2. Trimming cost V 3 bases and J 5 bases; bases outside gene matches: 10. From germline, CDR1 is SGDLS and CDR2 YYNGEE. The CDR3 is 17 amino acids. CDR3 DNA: TGTGCCAGCAGCGCGGGTAGTAGCGGGGGGGCGGAAAACATTCAGTACTTC. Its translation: CASSAGSSGGAENIQYF.

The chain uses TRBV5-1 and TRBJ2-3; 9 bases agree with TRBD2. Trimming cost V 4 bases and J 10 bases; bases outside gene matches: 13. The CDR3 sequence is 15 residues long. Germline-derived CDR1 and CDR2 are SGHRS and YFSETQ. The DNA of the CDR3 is TGCGCCAGCAGCCCCAGCGTTAGCGGGGGACAACCGCAGTATTTT. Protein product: CASSPSVSGGQPQYF.

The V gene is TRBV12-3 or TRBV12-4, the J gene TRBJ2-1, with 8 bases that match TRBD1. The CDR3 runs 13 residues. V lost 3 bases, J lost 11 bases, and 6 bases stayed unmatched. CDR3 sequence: CASSFYRGDKQFF. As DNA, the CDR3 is TGTGCCAGCAGTTTCTACAGGGGGGATAAGCAGTTCTTC.